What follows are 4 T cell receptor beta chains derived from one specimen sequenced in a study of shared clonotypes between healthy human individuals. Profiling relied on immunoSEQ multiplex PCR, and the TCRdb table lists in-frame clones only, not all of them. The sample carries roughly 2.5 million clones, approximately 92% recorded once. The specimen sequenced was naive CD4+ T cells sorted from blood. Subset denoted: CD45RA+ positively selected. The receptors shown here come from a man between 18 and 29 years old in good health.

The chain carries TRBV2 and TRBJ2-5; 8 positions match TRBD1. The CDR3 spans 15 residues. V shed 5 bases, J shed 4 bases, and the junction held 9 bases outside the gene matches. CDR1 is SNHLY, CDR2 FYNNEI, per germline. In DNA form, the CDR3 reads TGTGCCAGCAGTAAGGACAGGGCCAGGGGAGAGACCCAGTACTTC. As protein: CASSKDRARGETQYF.

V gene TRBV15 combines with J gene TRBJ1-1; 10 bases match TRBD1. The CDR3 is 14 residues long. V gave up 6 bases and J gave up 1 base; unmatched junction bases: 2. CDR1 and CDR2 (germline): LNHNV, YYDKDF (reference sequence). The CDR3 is CATRTGGGNTEAFF. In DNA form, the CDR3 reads TGTGCCACCAGGACAGGGGGCGGGAACACTGAAGCTTTCTTT. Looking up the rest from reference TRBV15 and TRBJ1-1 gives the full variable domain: DAMVIQNPRYQVTQFGKPVTLSCSQTLNHNVMYWYQQKSSQAPKLLFHYYDKDFNNEADTPDNFQSRRPNTSFCFLDIRSPGLGDTAMYLCATRTGGGNTEAFFGQGTRLTVV.

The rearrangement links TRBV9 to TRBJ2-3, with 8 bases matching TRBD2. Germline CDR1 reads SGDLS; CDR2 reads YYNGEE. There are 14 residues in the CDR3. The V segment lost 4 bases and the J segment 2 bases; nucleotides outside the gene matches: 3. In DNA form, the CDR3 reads TGTGCCAGCAGCCGCGGGGGGAACACAGATACGCAGTATTTT. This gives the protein CASSRGGNTDTQYF.

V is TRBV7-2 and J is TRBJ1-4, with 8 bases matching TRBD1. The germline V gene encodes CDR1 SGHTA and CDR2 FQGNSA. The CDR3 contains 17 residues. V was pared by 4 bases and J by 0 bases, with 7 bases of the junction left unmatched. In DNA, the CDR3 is TGTGCCAGCAGCTCCGACAGGGGCCTTGCAACTAATGAAAAACTGTTTTTT. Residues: CASSSDRGLATNEKLFF.